The next 31 T cell receptor beta chains were all read from a single sample in a study of blood T cell repertoires in COVID-19. Profiling relied on immunoSEQ multiplex PCR, and the TCRdb table lists in-frame clones only, not all of them. This table has 75,000 to 85,000 clones, roughly four fifths appearing once. Sequenced input: peripheral blood. The receptors here all came from a human donor in a cohort sampled during active COVID-19.

The chain carries TRBV15 and TRBJ2-7; 9 bases agree with TRBD2. V shed 0 bases, J shed 1 base, and the junction held 4 bases outside the gene matches. This CDR3 is built from 16 residues. CDR1 and CDR2 (germline): LNHNV, YYDKDF (reference sequence). The CDR3 sequence is CATSRERGGRSYEQYF. As DNA, the CDR3 is TGTGCCACCAGCAGAGAGCGGGGGGGGAGGTCCTACGAGCAGTACTTC.

The chain combines TRBV29-1 with TRBJ1-4; no definite D call. Looked up from germline, CDR1 is SQVTM and CDR2 is ANQGSEA. The CDR3 has 11 amino acids. Trimming pared 4 bases from V and 8 bases from J, leaving 8 bases between. As DNA, the CDR3 is TGCAGCGTTGGAGAGCGGGAAAAACTGTTTTTT. Translating gives CSVGEREKLFF.

The V call is TRBV13, the J call TRBJ1-6; TRBD1 agrees at 9 bases. V trimming: 3 bases; J trimming: 7 bases; junction bases outside the gene matches: 4. The CDR3 has 15 amino acids. Germline loops: CDR1 PRHDT, CDR2 FYEKMQ (reference sequence). The CDR3 protein is CASSFRDRANSPLHF. The CDR3 DNA follows: TGTGCCAGCAGCTTCAGGGACAGGGCGAATTCACCCCTCCACTTT.

This clone appeared a few times. The J gene is TRBJ2-1, the V gene TRBV9, with 7 bases that match TRBD1. The V segment lost 4 bases and the J segment 3 bases; nucleotides outside the gene matches: 10. Germline-derived CDR1 and CDR2 are SGDLS and YYNGEE. The CDR3 has 16 residues. The CDR3 region has the DNA TGTGCCAGCAGCCCAACCGGGACAGTTTTCTACAATGAGCAGTTCTTC. Amino acids: CASSPTGTVFYNEQFF.

The CDR3 is CSARVGGAQYF. The CDR3 DNA sequence: TGCAGTGCTAGAGTCGGGGGGGCGCAGTACTTC. The V gene is TRBV20-1, the J gene TRBJ2-7; TRBD2 aligns across 8 bases. The CDR3 consists of 11 residues. Germline V gives CDR1 DFQATT, CDR2 SNEGSKA (reference sequence). V was clipped by 1 base and J by 9 bases; unmatched bases: 2.

This clone was observed once. This chain joins TRBV7-3 and TRBJ2-4; 9 bases fit TRBD1. Germline values: CDR1 SGHTA, CDR2 FQGTGA. The CDR3 has 14 residues. Trimming cost V 4 bases and J 7 bases; bases outside gene matches: 5. As DNA, the CDR3 is TGTGCCAGCAGCTACACAGGGGGCAGGAACATTCAGTACTTC. Amino acids: CASSYTGGRNIQYF.

V and J are TRBV25-1 and TRBJ1-3, with no clear D. Per germline, CDR1 MGHDK and CDR2 SYGVNS. With 2 bases removed from V and 0 bases from J, the gap between germline ends came to 8 bases. This CDR3 region has 15 residues. The CDR3 coding sequence is TGTGCCAGCAGTGAACGAGGAAACTCTGGAAACACCATATATTTT. Translated: CASSERGNSGNTIYF.

This chain joins TRBV15 and TRBJ1-1, with 9 bases lining up with TRBD1. The V gene end was trimmed by 0 bases and the J gene end by 10 bases; junction bases not matched to a gene: 9. Germline CDR1 reads LNHNV; CDR2 reads YYDKDF (reference sequence). This CDR3 has 15 amino acids. The CDR3 DNA reads as TGTGCCACCAGCAGAGATCGGGGACAGGGTGTTAGAGCTTTCTTT. This translates into CATSRDRGQGVRAFF.

The rearrangement uses TRBV5-1 and TRBJ1-2; 9 nucleotides line up with TRBD1. CDR3 length equals 15 residues. Germline trimming cut 4 bases from V and 8 bases from J; bases unmatched to any gene: 12. Germline V gives CDR1 SGHRS, CDR2 YFSETQ. CDR3 sequence: CASSIDPGQGRGYTF. In DNA form, the CDR3 reads TGCGCCAGCAGCATTGACCCGGGACAGGGCAGGGGCTACACCTTC.

This clone occurred once. V gene TRBV10-3 combines with J gene TRBJ2-7; 12 bases agree with TRBD2. V trimming: 6 bases; J trimming: 0 bases; junction bases outside the gene matches: 3. This CDR3 is 15 amino acids long. Germline V CDR1 and CDR2: ENHRY, SYGVKD. The CDR3 coding sequence is TGTGCCATCAGCGGACTAGCGGGGACCTCCTACGAGCAGTACTTC. This sequence encodes CAISGLAGTSYEQYF.

The chain uses TRBV6-6 and TRBJ1-3; 7 bases map to TRBD1. The V gene's germline CDR1 is MNHNY and CDR2 SVGAGI (reference sequence). The J segment lost 0 bases and the V segment lost 5 bases, leaving 10 bases of the junction unmatched. This CDR3 comprises 17 residues. For the CDR3, the DNA is TGTGCCAGCAGTCCCCCTGGACGGACAGGCTCTGGAAACACCATATATTTT. Residues: CASSPPGRTGSGNTIYF.

The chain couples TRBV11-3 to TRBJ2-1; 8 nucleotides match TRBD2. V dropped 2 bases and J dropped 3; count of bases not matched to a gene: 6. The V gene's germline CDR1 is SGHNT and CDR2 YENEEA. This CDR3 is built from 16 residues. The CDR3 here is CASSLNGGAVYNEQFF. CDR3 coding DNA: TGTGCCAGCAGCTTAAACGGGGGGGCTGTCTACAATGAGCAGTTCTTC.

The chain carries TRBV9 and TRBJ2-7, with D possibly TRBD1 on 6 matching bases. The CDR3 has 14 amino acids. Trimming shortened V by 3 bases and J by 7 bases, and 17 bases separated the two germline ends. Germline CDR1 SGDLS, CDR2 YYNGEE. CDR3 protein: CASSARTAAGEQYF. CDR3 bases: TGTGCCAGCAGCGCCCGGACAGCCGCCGGAGAGCAGTACTTC. Together with reference TRBV9 and TRBJ2-7, the CDR3 gives the full variable domain: DSGVTQTPKHLITATGQRVTLRCSPRSGDLSVYWYQQSLDQGLQFLIQYYNGEERAKGNILERFSAQQFPDLHSELNLSSLELGDSALYFCASSARTAAGEQYFGPGTRLTVT.

The rearrangement uses TRBV2 and TRBJ1-6; D perhaps matches TRBD1 (5 bases). The germline V gene has CDR1 SNHLY and CDR2 FYNNEI. V gave up 7 bases and J gave up 6 bases, with 13 bases separating them. CDR3 length: 14 amino acids. The CDR3 bases are TGTGCCAGCATAGCACAGACAGCTAATTCACCCCTCCACTTT. It yields the protein CASIAQTANSPLHF.

The sample holds one count of this clone. The V and J genes are TRBV6-5 and TRBJ2-7; tentative D call: TRBD1 (6 bases). This CDR3 comprises 15 residues. Per the germline V gene, CDR1 is MNHEY and CDR2 is SVGAGI. With 0 bases removed from V and 3 bases from J, the gap between germline ends came to 12 bases. CDR3 region: CASSYSRGWGYEQYF. As DNA, the CDR3 is TGTGCCAGCAGTTACTCGAGGGGGTGGGGCTACGAGCAGTACTTC.

The chain couples TRBV14 to TRBJ1-2, with D possibly being TRBD1 (6 bases). The CDR3 contains 14 residues. Germline-derived CDR1 and CDR2 are SGHDN and FVKESK. The ends were cut back, 4 bases at V and 6 bases at J, with 15 bases in the middle. CDR3 sequence (DNA): TGTGCCAGCAGCCTCGAATGGCAGGGGAATGGCTACACCTTC. Its translation: CASSLEWQGNGYTF.

Comments on this clone: One end of the junction is discordant with germline, which a read error may explain. The J gene is TRBJ2-7, the V gene TRBV7-2; D is possibly TRBD2 (5 bases). Per the germline V gene, CDR1 is SGHTA and CDR2 is FQGNSA. CDR3 length equals 11 residues. For the CDR3, the DNA is TGTGCCAGCAGAAATTCCGGGATAGCTTCCTTC. Translated, it gives CASRNSGIASF.

This clone was found a few times. The chain uses TRBV7-8 and TRBJ1-5; D not resolved. V was cut by 4 bases and J by 3 bases, with 13 bases left in between. CDR3 length: 15 residues. Germline assignment: CDR1 SGHVS and CDR2 FQNEAQ. The CDR3 here is CASSSGFNNNQPQHF. The CDR3 nucleotides read TGTGCCAGCAGCTCCGGGTTTAATAACAATCAGCCCCAGCATTTT. Together with reference TRBV7-8 and TRBJ1-5, the CDR3 gives the full variable domain: GAGVSQSPRYKVAKRGQDVALRCDPISGHVSLFWYQQALGQGPEFLTYFQNEAQLDKSGLPSDRFFAERPEGSVSTLKIQRTQQEDSAVYLCASSSGFNNNQPQHFGDGTRLSIL.

V and J are TRBV4-2 and TRBJ2-3; TRBD2 aligns across 8 bases. The CDR3 has 16 residues. Germline CDR1 LGHNA, CDR2 YNFKEQ. V lost 4 bases to trimming and J lost 2 bases; unmatched junction nucleotides: 8. The CDR3 sequence is CASSRSVGGATDTQYF. CDR3 sequence (DNA): TGTGCCAGCAGCCGGTCTGTCGGGGGGGCCACAGATACGCAGTATTTT.

The rearrangement joins TRBV18 to TRBJ2-2; TRBD1 matches at 7 bases. Germline V gives CDR1 KGHSH, CDR2 LQKENI. The CDR3 runs to 15 residues. J was trimmed by 3 bases and V by 5 bases; bases with no gene match: 6. In nucleotides, the CDR3 is TGTGCCAGCTCAGCTACAGGGGCTTACACCGGGGAGCTGTTTTTT. Translating it yields CASSATGAYTGELFF.

This clone occurred a few times. DNA of the CDR3: TGTGCCTGGAGTGTACTTACCACTGAAGCTTTCTTT. Protein sequence: CAWSVLTTEAFF. The chain is built from TRBV30 and TRBJ1-1; D gene unclear. Germline assignment: CDR1 GTSNPN and CDR2 SVGIG (reference sequence). The CDR3 loop spans 12 amino acids. The V end lost 0 bases, the J end lost 4 bases, and 6 bases lay between the germline ends.

This chain links TRBV5-6 with TRBJ2-7; TRBD1 matches 9 bases. J was trimmed by 2 bases and V by 4 bases; bases with no gene match: 4. The length of the CDR3 is 14 residues. Germline-derived CDR1 and CDR2 are SGHDT and YYEEEE. The CDR3 is CASSGTGNTYEQYF. The CDR3 coding sequence is TGTGCCAGCAGCGGGACAGGGAACACCTACGAGCAGTACTTC. Variable domain in full (rest from reference TRBV5-6 and TRBJ2-7): DAGVTQSPTHLIKTRGQQVTLRCSPKSGHDTVSWYQQALGQGPQFIFQYYEEEERQRGNFPDRFSGHQFPNYSSELNVNALLLGDSALYLCASSGTGNTYEQYFGPGTRLTVT.

The rearrangement uses TRBV10-3 and TRBJ2-2; no clear D gene. Trimming took off 6 bases at V and 3 bases at J, with 23 bases between the two ends. This CDR3 has 18 residues. CDR1 is ENHRY, CDR2 SYGVKD, per germline. The CDR3 sequence: CAISTQRPDLSYTGELFF. CDR3 nucleotides: TGTGCCATCAGCACCCAGCGACCCGATCTCAGCTACACCGGGGAGCTGTTTTTT.

The V and J genes are TRBV7-3 and TRBJ2-3; 8 bases agree with TRBD1. There are 13 residues in the CDR3. The V gene's germline CDR1 is SGHTA and CDR2 FQGTGA. Trimming at V came to 8 bases and at J to 0 bases, leaving 1 base not matched to a gene. The CDR3 sequence: CASGTGSTDTQYF. CDR3 in DNA: TGTGCCAGCGGGACAGGTAGCACAGATACGCAGTATTTT.

This chain connects TRBV18 to TRBJ2-7; 8 positions agree with TRBD1. CDR1 is KGHSH, CDR2 LQKENI, per germline. This CDR3 contains 16 residues. V lost 5 bases, J lost 3 bases, and 12 bases stayed unmatched. CDR3 in DNA: TGTGCCAGCTCAGCGACCGCCGGGACAGGACTCTACGAGCAGTACTTC. Protein: CASSATAGTGLYEQYF.

The chain combines TRBV6-1 with TRBJ1-5, with TRBD1 as a possible D gene (5 bases). The germline V gene has CDR1 MNHNS and CDR2 SASEGT. Deletions cut 2 bases from V and 7 bases from J, with 12 bases between. The CDR3 sequence is 14 residues long. The CDR3: CASSEIGAGQPQHF. CDR3 bases: TGTGCCAGCAGTGAAATAGGGGCGGGACAGCCCCAGCATTTT.

The chain recombines TRBV7-6 with TRBJ2-3, with 7 bases matching TRBD2. The CDR3 is made up of 16 amino acids. Germline CDR1 is SGHVS and CDR2 is FNYEAQ. Germline trimming cut 1 base from V and 6 bases from J; bases unmatched to any gene: 10. The CDR3 DNA reads TGTGCCAGCAGCTTAGAAGTTCTGGCGGGGGTGGATACGCAGTATTTT. Amino acids: CASSLEVLAGVDTQYF.

This chain connects TRBV7-8 to TRBJ1-5; D is possibly TRBD1 (6 bases). The germline CDR1 and CDR2 sequences are SGHVS and FQNEAQ. The V end lost 1 base, the J end lost 4 bases, and 11 bases lay between the germline ends. The CDR3 sequence is 15 residues long. CDR3 bases: TGTGCCAGCAGCTTAGAGGTGAGGGGGAATCAGCCCCAGCATTTT. It specifies CASSLEVRGNQPQHF. The full variable domain, its missing parts supplied by reference TRBV7-8 and TRBJ1-5, is GAGVSQSPRYKVAKRGQDVALRCDPISGHVSLFWYQQALGQGPEFLTYFQNEAQLDKSGLPSDRFFAERPEGSVSTLKIQRTQQEDSAVYLCASSLEVRGNQPQHFGDGTRLSIL.

The chain recombines TRBV5-1 with TRBJ2-6; D is unresolved. The V gene's germline CDR1 is SGHRS and CDR2 YFSETQ. The CDR3 has 16 amino acids. V was shortened by 3 bases and J by 0 bases, with 10 bases between the two germline ends. The CDR3 sequence: CASSSEAFSGANVLTF. In DNA, the CDR3 is TGCGCCAGCAGCTCCGAGGCTTTCTCTGGGGCCAACGTCCTGACTTTC.

The chain uses TRBV18 and TRBJ1-3, with D unclear. Germline V gives CDR1 KGHSH, CDR2 LQKENI. V was trimmed by 3 bases and J by 2 bases, leaving 5 bases between them. The CDR3 covers 13 residues. The CDR3: CASSPNPGNTIYF. CDR3 in DNA: TGTGCCAGCTCACCCAATCCTGGAAACACCATATATTTT.

V usage is TRBV7-2 and J usage is TRBJ2-1; weak D call: TRBD2 (5 bases). CDR3 length equals 14 residues. Germline lookup yields CDR1 SGHTA and CDR2 FQGNSA. V shed 6 bases and J shed 0 bases, with 9 bases lying between them. The CDR3 region is CASRSTSSYNEQFF. DNA of the CDR3: TGTGCCAGCAGGTCCACTAGCTCCTACAATGAGCAGTTCTTC.